This T cell receptor beta chain was retrieved from a study of blood T cell repertoires in COVID-19. The wider study: From T cells, B-cell-depleted T cells, or PBMCs came the material, which was cDNA or gDNA.

The V end lost 2 bases, the J end lost 4 bases, and 9 bases lay between the germline ends. CDR1 MNHNS and CDR2 SASEGT come from the germline V gene. CDR3 length: 15 amino acids. Method: immunoSEQ multiplex PCR; TCRdb's copy keeps in-frame clones and lacks some. The sample consists of 250,000 to 350,000 clones, around four fifths of them appearing once. The specimen was peripheral blood. The genes are TRBV6-1 and TRBJ1-6; D ambiguous. The receptor was derived from a woman aged 50 to 60 with acute or convalescent COVID-19. As DNA, the CDR3 is TGTGCCAGCAGTGAAATGGCGGGATATAATTCACCCCTCCACTTT. It codes for CASSEMAGYNSPLHF.